There are a few counts of the clone carrying this T cell receptor (beta chain). No antigen is known for it. TCRdb redid the calling of the RACE reads with MiXCR, one entry per CDR3 protein. Here the sample spans about 360,000 distinct CDR3 sequences, roughly 4.8% being singletons. The record originates from a study of human T cells and chemical hapten exposure. Findings and caveats of the study: The number of TCRs over 1 in 1000 frequency stayed unchanged after DPC. Expanded TCRs were compared with controls, and the expanded TCRs formed significantly more large CDR3 similarity clusters.

Described time point: patch test 1, 2 weeks after DPC sensitization. Indicated treatment: therapeutic diphenylcyclopropenone sensitization with weekly scalp DPC. In every case, blood was obtained before the patch test was applied. Trimming took 6 bases from V and 4 from J; bases not matched to a gene: 12. The CDR3 is made up of 17 amino acids. Sample: whole blood, taken in connection with sensitization to the hapten diphenylcyclopropenone (DPC). V usage is TRBV12-3 or TRBV12-4 and J usage is TRBJ2-2, with 9 bases identical to TRBD2. The TCR comes from a woman aged 45-65 years with alopecia areata. Some clones in this sample may be carry-over from other donors' samples. The CDR3 region has the DNA TGTGCCAGCAGCGAGCTTTATGGGACTAGCTCCACCGGGGAGCTGTTTTTT. It encodes CASSELYGTSSTGELFF.